This TCR beta chain is from a study of blood T cells in healthy people across ages. It was with a sample-barcoded 5' primer and a J-beta primer mix that a second PCR of about 6 to 12 cycles was run. MiXCR, applied by TCRdb to the 5' RACE reads, yields one record per CDR3 protein. Among about 830,000 distinct CDR3 sequences listed, roughly 60% were seen once. CDR3 size: 15 residues. Germline V lookup: CDR1 DFQATT, CDR2 SNEGSKA (reference sequence). With V trimmed by 5 bases and J by 6 bases, 15 bases remained unmatched. Turning to this clonotype: The antigen remains unidentified.

General study findings and limits: From one million sequenced T cells, diversity estimates were lower bounds. More naive CD4+ cells and higher diversity were found in long-lived than in aged donors.

The gene calls are TRBV20-1 and TRBJ1-2, with TRBD1 identical over 7 bases. This TCR came from a man younger than 40 in good health. The sample was blood. The chain's CDR3 is CSARLTGAWDDGYTF. The CDR3, as DNA: TGCAGTGCTCGACTCACAGGGGCGTGGGATGATGGCTACACCTTC.